The 7 T cell receptor beta chains listed next were all sequenced from one sample in a study of shared clonotypes between healthy human individuals. This table comes from immunoSEQ multiplex PCR, and its TCRdb copy is limited to in-frame clones, with some not included. The sample has about 1.4 million clones, roughly 95% seen once. The source material was naive CD4+ T cells sorted from blood. The subset denotes: CD45RA+ positively selected. These receptors were collected from a man aged 25-40 years in good health.

The chain recombines TRBV7-9 with TRBJ1-3; no clear D. The CDR3 loop spans 17 amino acids. V lost 6 bases and J 4 bases, leaving 22 bases between the germline ends. Germline V lookup: CDR1 SEHNR, CDR2 FQNEAQ (reference sequence). CDR3 amino acids: CASSKARFQLDGNTIYF. CDR3 DNA sequence: TGTGCCAGCAGTAAAGCTAGGTTCCAGCTTGACGGAAACACCATATATTTT. Using reference TRBV7-9 and TRBJ1-3 for the parts outside the CDR3, the full variable domain is DTGVSQNPRHKITKRGQNVTFRCDPISEHNRLYWYRQTLGQGPEFLTYFQNEAQLEKSRLLSDRFSAERPKGSFSTLEIQRTEQGDSAMYLCASSKARFQLDGNTIYFGEGSWLTVV.

This chain links TRBV29-1 with TRBJ2-2; D remains unclear. The CDR3 covers 16 residues. Germline CDR1 is SQVTM and CDR2 is ANQGSEA. Trimming left V 1 base short and J 4 bases short, with 16 bases between. Here the CDR3 reads CSVEVRGMWGTGELFF. The CDR3 DNA reads TGCAGCGTTGAAGTAAGAGGAATGTGGGGCACCGGGGAGCTGTTTTTT.

The DNA of the CDR3 is TGCGCCAGCAGCCCACCGGGACAGGGACTGAACACTGAAGCTTTCTTT. Translated, it gives CASSPPGQGLNTEAFF. The chain combines TRBV5-1 with TRBJ1-1; 9 bases fit TRBD1. Per germline, CDR1 SGHRS and CDR2 YFSETQ. The CDR3 totals 16 residues. Trimming cost V 4 bases and J 0 bases; bases outside gene matches: 7.

The chain employs TRBV5-1 and TRBJ2-1; 14 bases match TRBD2. CDR1 is SGHRS and CDR2 is YFSETQ in the germline V gene. The CDR3 covers 20 residues. V trimming: 2 bases; J trimming: 4 bases; junction bases outside the gene matches: 14. The CDR3 sequence is CASSLISPGLAGEDYNEQFF. The CDR3 DNA reads TGCGCCAGCAGCTTAATAAGCCCGGGACTAGCGGGAGAAGATTACAATGAGCAGTTCTTC. The variable domain in full, with the rest retrieved from reference TRBV5-1 and TRBJ2-1, is KAGVTQTPRYLIKTRGQQVTLSCSPISGHRSVSWYQQTPGQGLQFLFEYFSETQRNKGNFPGRFSGRQFSNSRSEMNVSTLELGDSALYLCASSLISPGLAGEDYNEQFFGPGTRLTVL.

This chain links TRBV27 with TRBJ2-7; tentative D call: TRBD2 (5 bases). Trimming took 8 bases from V and 0 from J, leaving 17 bases between them. The length of the CDR3 is 15 residues. Per the germline V gene, CDR1 is MNHEY and CDR2 is SMNVEV (reference sequence). The CDR3 coding sequence is TGTGCCAGCCGACTACGATCCAACCCCTCCTACGAGCAGTACTTC. Amino acids: CASRLRSNPSYEQYF.

This clone has only a few counts. The chain is built from TRBV10-3 and TRBJ1-1, with unresolved D. Germline values: CDR1 ENHRY, CDR2 SYGVKD. The V and J ends lost 0 bases and 4 bases respectively, with 9 bases between them. This CDR3 contains 14 residues. The CDR3 DNA reads as TGTGCCATCAGTGAGTCACTTGAAACCACTGAAGCTTTCTTT. Translation gives CAISESLETTEAFF.

This clone was detected once. This chain links TRBV18 with TRBJ2-6, with a tentative D call TRBD1 (6 bases). In germline, CDR1 is KGHSH, CDR2 LQKENI. CDR3 size: 18 residues. V dropped 2 bases and J dropped 0 bases, with 14 bases sitting between them. The CDR3 loop reads CASSPARRGSSGANVLTF. CDR3 DNA: TGTGCCAGCTCACCAGCGCGCAGGGGTAGCTCTGGGGCCAACGTCCTGACTTTC.